A selection of T cell receptor beta chains follows, all from one sample in a study of blood T cell repertoires in COVID-19. Using immunoSEQ multiplex PCR, the repertoire was profiled, and TCRdb retains in-frame clones only, with some absent. The sample includes approximately 220,000 clones, 80% to 90% of them seen just once. Material for sequencing was PBMCs or T cells enriched from blood (not recorded which). The receptors here all came from a man aged 25-40 years who had recovered from COVID-19. The CDR3 runs from the conserved cysteine through the conserved F or W. A D gene is named only where the DNA matches it firmly. The size of a clone is reported for some rows only, either as once, few or many, or as a class for expanded clones.

D | J | size | V | CDR3 | DNA
NA | TRBJ2-4 | NA | TRBV18 | CASSPQGNMDIQYF | TGTGCCAGCTCACCTCAGGGAAACATGGACATTCAGTACTTC
NA | TRBJ2-3 | NA | TRBV6-5 | CASSYGSTNTDTQYF | TGTGCCAGCAGTTACGGGAGCACCAACACAGATACGCAGTATTTT
NA | TRBJ1-5 | NA | TRBV27 | CASSLWGVGQPQHF | TGTGCCAGCAGTTTATGGGGGGTGGGTCAGCCCCAGCATTTT
TRBD1 | TRBJ1-6 | NA | TRBV4-1 | CASSQVGTGHDSYNSPLHF | TGCGCCAGCAGCCAAGTTGGGACAGGGCATGACTCCTATAATTCACCCCTCCACTTT
NA | TRBJ2-2 | NA | TRBV30 | CATQTGNTGELFF | TGTGCCACGCAAACGGGGAACACCGGGGAGCTGTTTTTT
TRBD1 | TRBJ1-2 | NA | TRBV10-1 | CASSATGARGYTF | TGCGCCAGCAGTGCCACAGGGGCTAGAGGCTACACCTTC
TRBD1 | TRBJ1-5 | few | TRBV9 | CASSVGGGGNQPQHF | TGTGCCAGCAGCGTAGGAGGGGGCGGTAATCAGCCCCAGCATTTT
TRBD1 | TRBJ1-2 | NA | TRBV7-2 | CASSLGQGANYGYTF | TGTGCCAGCAGCTTAGGACAGGGGGCTAACTATGGCTACACCTTC
TRBD2 | TRBJ2-7 | once | TRBV9 | CASSDQSGGDSYEQYF | TGTGCCAGCAGCGATCAAAGCGGGGGTGACTCCTACGAGCAGTACTTC
TRBD1 | TRBJ1-2 | NA | TRBV30 | CAWRQGINYGYTF | TGTGCCTGGCGACAGGGAATTAACTATGGCTACACCTTC
TRBD2 | TRBJ2-6 | once | TRBV18 | CASSREGSGANVLTF | TGTGCCAGCTCACGGGAGGGGTCTGGGGCCAACGTCCTGACTTTC
TRBD1 | TRBJ1-1 | once | TRBV24-1 | CATSDTGTGLQKAFF | TGTGCCACCAGTGACACCGGGACAGGCCTACAAAAAGCTTTCTTT
TRBD1 | TRBJ2-3 | NA | TRBV4-1 | CASSQDSADREQDTQYF | TGCGCCAGCAGCCAAGATAGCGCGGACAGGGAGCAAGATACGCAGTATTTT
NA | TRBJ2-7 | NA | TRBV4-1 | CASSQDVLYEQYF | TGCGCCAGCAGCCAAGATGTACTATACGAGCAGTACTTC
NA | TRBJ1-2 | NA | TRBV9 | CASSVGFRGGENGYTF | TGTGCCAGCAGCGTAGGGTTCAGAGGGGGTGAGAATGGCTACACCTTC
TRBD1 | TRBJ1-3 | NA | TRBV6-2/TRBV6-3 | CASSYSRDRAHSGNTIYF | TGTGCCAGCAGTTACTCCCGGGACAGGGCTCACTCTGGAAACACCATATATTTT
TRBD2 | TRBJ2-1 | NA | TRBV28 | CASSSSGRAPFF | TGTGCCAGCAGTTCTAGCGGGAGGGCCCCATTCTTC
NA | TRBJ2-5 | NA | TRBV6-6 | CASRPTGYGETQYF | TGTGCCAGCAGACCGACAGGCTACGGTGAGACCCAGTACTTC
NA | TRBJ2-1 | few | TRBV4-2 | CASSQQRSSYNEQFF | TGTGCCAGCAGCCAGCAGCGGAGCTCCTACAATGAGCAGTTCTTC
TRBD1 | TRBJ1-1 | once | TRBV19 | CASKDRDVSEAFF | TGTGCCAGTAAAGACAGGGATGTATCTGAAGCTTTCTTT